This passage covers 6 T cell receptor beta chains from one sample sequenced in a study of T-cell memory formation after mild COVID-19. MiXCR, applied by TCRdb to the 5' RACE reads, yields one record per CDR3 protein. The sample records over 450,000 distinct CDR3 sequences, approximately 20% being singletons. Material for sequencing was PBMCs or a T cell subset sorted from them (not recorded which). The receptors stem from an adult woman who had mild COVID-19 (a few samples of this study predate the infection). Cell type and time point are not known.

This clonotype has more than one count but fewer than ten. The V gene is TRBV6-5, the J gene TRBJ2-1, with 10 bases lining up with TRBD1. The CDR3 runs to 16 residues. After removal of 0 bases from V and 5 bases from J, the junction contained 4 bases not matched to a gene. CDR1 MNHEY and CDR2 SVGAGI come from the germline V gene. Here the CDR3 DNA reads TGTGCCAGCAGTTACTCCGGGACAGGGGATGACAATGAGCAGTTCTTC. It codes for CASSYSGTGDDNEQFF.

The sample holds a few counts of this clonotype. V is TRBV6-6 and J is TRBJ2-3, with D possibly being TRBD2 (5 bases). Trimming removed 7 bases from V and 2 bases from J, with 16 bases in between. Germline loops: CDR1 MNHNY, CDR2 SVGAGI (reference sequence). The CDR3 has 15 amino acids. In DNA form, the CDR3 reads TGTGCCAGCACAATGGACGGACTTTTCACAGATACGCAGTATTTT. Protein sequence: CASTMDGLFTDTQYF.

The chain has TRBV7-6 and TRBJ1-1, with D possibly matching TRBD1 (5 bases). The CDR3 totals 15 residues. Germline-derived CDR1 and CDR2 are SGHVS and FNYEAQ. V was trimmed by 0 bases and J by 1 base, leaving 9 bases between them. The CDR3 reads CASSLAGTRNTEAFF. The DNA for the CDR3 is TGTGCCAGCAGCTTAGCCGGGACGAGGAACACTGAAGCTTTCTTT.

This clonotype was seen a handful of times. The rearrangement uses TRBV7-9 and TRBJ2-4; TRBD1 aligns across 7 bases. CDR3 length: 18 amino acids. The germline V gene encodes CDR1 SEHNR and CDR2 FQNEAQ (reference sequence). With V trimmed by 3 bases and J by 0 bases, 11 bases remained unmatched. CDR3 protein: CASSFRPRDREAKNIQYF. Here the CDR3 DNA reads TGTGCCAGCAGCTTTCGCCCCAGGGACAGAGAAGCCAAAAACATTCAGTACTTC.

The chain combines TRBV29-1 with TRBJ2-5; D unclear. Germline-derived CDR1 and CDR2 are SQVTM and ANQGSEA. Trimming cost V 0 bases and J 7 bases, with 3 bases left between them. The CDR3 totals 10 residues. The CDR3 is CSVEEWTQYF. For the CDR3, the DNA is TGCAGCGTTGAAGAGTGGACCCAGTACTTC.

J is TRBJ2-5 and V is TRBV6-5; D may match TRBD1 or TRBD2 (5 bases each). Germline V gene data show CDR1 as MNHEY and CDR2 as SVGAGI. The ends were cut back, 5 bases at V and 5 bases at J, with 18 bases in the middle. The CDR3 has 15 amino acids. The CDR3 spells CASSGTADRRETQYF. The CDR3 bases are TGTGCCAGCAGTGGGACGGCAGACCGAAGGGAGACCCAGTACTTC.